This entry concerns a single T cell receptor (beta chain). Use of 60 Vbeta and 13 Jbeta primers characterized the PCR. The table came from immunoSEQ multiplex PCR; TCRdb's copy has only in-frame clones and leaves some out. Here the sample spans over 150,000 clones, over 65% being singletons. These data are taken from a study of cytomegalovirus exposure and HLA in healthy donors. Germline V gives CDR1 SGHNT, CDR2 YYREEE (reference sequence). V was pared by 0 bases and J by 4 bases, with 10 bases between. The CDR3 length is 14 residues. This receptor was taken from a man aged 25-45 years in good health and CMV-seronegative. The chain combines TRBV5-4 with TRBJ1-1; no firm D call. The sequencing input was PBMCs. DNA for the CDR3: TGTGCCAGCAGCTTGGACCCTACTAGCACTGAAGCTTTCTTT. Encoded protein: CASSLDPTSTEAFF. Full variable domain (outside the CDR3, taken from reference TRBV5-4 and TRBJ1-1): ETGVTQSPTHLIKTRGQQVTLRCSSQSGHNTVSWYQQALGQGPQFIFQYYREEENGRGNFPPRFSGLQFPNYSSELNVNALELDDSALYLCASSLDPTSTEAFFGQGTRLTVV.